This entry lists 30 T cell receptor beta chains sequenced from one sample in a study of T cell responses to AZD1222 COVID-19 vaccine (dated by TCRdb to the early 2020s). Library construction relied on the immunoSEQ multiplex PCR assay. TCRdb re-hosts the immuneACCESS table, in-frame sequences only. Its copies lack some clones; in the studies checked, an unresolved V gene accounts for under half of them, and the cause for the rest is not known. Present in this sample are more than 85,000 clones, just under 95% of which were seen just once. Roughly 7% of the sample is in the top ten clones. The label giving this sample's time point can be read as: baseline before first vaccination. Here the sequenced sample was peripheral blood, taken on day 0 of AZD1222 vaccination. The receptors derive from an adult in good health.

The rearrangement joins TRBV27 to TRBJ1-2, with no clear D. CDR1 MNHEY and CDR2 SMNVEV come from the germline V gene (reference sequence). The length of the CDR3 is 13 residues. V lost 5 bases, J lost 2 bases, and 9 bases lay in between. DNA for the CDR3: TGTGCCAGCAGTGTTTTACCAAACTATGGCTACACCTTC. Residues: CASSVLPNYGYTF.

This clone has just a few counts. The V gene is TRBV7-9, the J gene TRBJ2-2; TRBD2 matches at 8 bases. Germline loops: CDR1 SEHNR, CDR2 FQNEAQ (reference sequence). The CDR3 loop spans 16 amino acids. V trimming: 4 bases; J trimming: 5 bases; junction bases outside the gene matches: 9. CDR3 sequence (DNA): TGTGCCAGCAGCTCCCGGACGGGAGGGGGGACCGGGGAGCTGTTTTTT. The encoded protein is CASSSRTGGGTGELFF.

This chain connects TRBV3-1 (or the pseudogene TRBV3-2) to TRBJ1-3; D is perhaps TRBD1 (5 bases). The CDR3 spans 16 residues. CDR1 is LGHDT and CDR2 is YNNKEL in the germline V gene (reference sequence). Between the trimmed V and J ends, which lost 4 bases and 0 bases, there was a span of 13 bases. The CDR3, as DNA: TGTGCCAGCAGCCGCGGGGACCTACTCTCTGGAAACACCATATATTTT. Translating it yields CASSRGDLLSGNTIYF.

V gene TRBV28 combines with J gene TRBJ1-2; 8 nucleotides agree with TRBD1. The junction had 4 bases not matched to a gene; V was cut back by 3 bases and J by 1 base. In germline, CDR1 is MDHEN, CDR2 SYDVKM. The CDR3 loop spans 15 amino acids. This CDR3 reads CASSFAGGFNYGYTF. Here the CDR3 DNA reads TGTGCCAGCAGTTTTGCAGGGGGCTTTAACTATGGCTACACCTTC.

This chain links TRBV7-9 with TRBJ1-2, with TRBD1 as a possible D gene (5 bases). Germline CDR1 SEHNR, CDR2 FQNEAQ (reference sequence). The CDR3 extends over 13 amino acids. V was trimmed by 8 bases and J by 2 bases, leaving 12 bases between them. This chain's CDR3 is CASRDGLNYGYTF. CDR3 coding DNA: TGTGCCAGCCGGGACGGCTTAAACTATGGCTACACCTTC.

The CDR3 region has the DNA TGTGCCAGCAGTCTGACCTACGAGCAGTACTTC. It encodes CASSLTYEQYF. V is TRBV2 and J is TRBJ2-7; D is unclear. Germline-derived CDR1 and CDR2 are SNHLY and FYNNEI. Trimming stripped 5 bases from V and 2 bases from J, with 4 bases between. CDR3 length equals 11 residues.

The chain uses TRBV4-1 and TRBJ2-7; tentative D call: TRBD2 (6 bases). Germline V gene lookup returns CDR1 MGHRA and CDR2 YSYEKL. The CDR3 extends over 15 amino acids. Between the trimmed V and J ends, which lost 1 base and 9 bases, there was a span of 19 bases. The CDR3 nucleotides read TGCGCCAGCAGCCAAGCCGTGGGGGGAGTTCCCGGGCAGTACTTC. Translated: CASSQAVGGVPGQYF.

This chain joins TRBV19 and TRBJ2-1; 11 nucleotides line up with TRBD1. The CDR3 length is 13 residues. After removal of 8 bases from V and 6 bases from J, the junction contained 3 bases not matched to a gene. Germline-derived CDR1 and CDR2 are LNHDA and SQIVND (reference sequence). The CDR3 spells CASGTGGSNEQFF. The CDR3 nucleotides are TGTGCCAGTGGGACAGGGGGTAGCAATGAGCAGTTCTTC. The full variable domain, completed using reference TRBV19 and TRBJ2-1, is DGGITQSPKYLFRKEGQNVTLSCEQNLNHDAMYWYRQDPGQGLRLIYYSQIVNDFQKGDIAEGYSVSREKKESFPLTVTSAQKNPTAFYLCASGTGGSNEQFFGPGTRLTVL.

The V and J genes are TRBV6-5 and TRBJ2-3; TRBD2 agrees at 14 bases. The CDR3 contains 16 residues. The V and J ends lost 4 bases and 5 bases, in that order; junction bases with no gene match: 5. The germline V gene has CDR1 MNHEY and CDR2 SVGAGI. This CDR3 is CASSSTSGGVQDTQYF. The CDR3 DNA reads as TGTGCCAGCAGTTCGACTAGCGGGGGGGTCCAAGATACGCAGTATTTT.

The chain is built from TRBV15 and TRBJ1-2; the D gene is possibly TRBD1 (5 bases). CDR1 LNHNV and CDR2 YYDKDF come from the germline V gene (reference sequence). This CDR3 is 18 amino acids long. Trimming removed 0 bases at V and 0 bases at J, with 17 bases between. CDR3 in amino acids: CATSRDQGTDLANYGYTF. The CDR3 DNA reads TGTGCCACCAGCAGAGATCAGGGAACCGACCTAGCTAACTATGGCTACACCTTC.

The V gene is TRBV19, the J gene TRBJ2-7; 10 nucleotides match TRBD2. This CDR3 is built from 15 residues. Germline V lookup: CDR1 LNHDA, CDR2 SQIVND (reference sequence). V was pared by 6 bases and J by 2 bases, with 7 bases of the junction left unmatched. The CDR3: CASRSASGGPYEQYF. CDR3 nucleotide sequence: TGTGCCAGTAGATCGGCTAGCGGGGGACCCTACGAGCAGTACTTC.

This clone was seen once. This rearrangement joins TRBV5-1 to TRBJ1-3; TRBD1 matches at 9 bases. Germline V lookup: CDR1 SGHRS, CDR2 YFSETQ. The ends lost 4 bases at V and 0 bases at J; junction bases unmatched: 5. This CDR3 is built from 16 residues. The DNA of the CDR3 is TGCGCCAGCAGCAGGGACAGGGCCAGCTCTGGAAACACCATATATTTT. It codes for CASSRDRASSGNTIYF.

In DNA, the CDR3 is TGTGCCAGCAGTGAAGCGCGGGGGGTTTCACCCCTCCACTTT. Translation gives CASSEARGVSPLHF. This sequence joins TRBV2 and TRBJ1-6; possible D gene TRBD1, 5 bases. V was cut by 0 bases and J by 9 bases, with 9 bases left in between. Per the germline V gene, CDR1 is SNHLY and CDR2 is FYNNEI. This CDR3 spans 14 amino acids.

Concerning this clone itself: This is likely a read error, given that the CDR3 carries no conserved phenylalanine or tryptophan at its end. It is unclear where the CDR3 begins or ends on the DNA, so no DNA is shown, and the CDR3 is as TCRdb lists it. The V gene is TRBV11-2, the J gene TRBJ2-7; the D call in the table, TRBD2, was not verified against the DNA. The germline gives CDR1 SGHAT, CDR2 FQNNGV. The CDR3 has 16 residues if both end residues are counted. CDR3: CASSPLTGLAGAHAVI.

The J gene is TRBJ1-5, the V gene TRBV18; 8 nucleotides line up with TRBD1. This CDR3 has 16 residues. The germline gives CDR1 KGHSH, CDR2 LQKENI. V gave up 3 bases and J gave up 1 base; unmatched junction bases: 5. The CDR3 nucleotides read TGTGCCAGCTCACCCTCAGGACAGGGAAGCAATCAGCCCCAGCATTTT. It codes for CASSPSGQGSNQPQHF. Variable domain in full (rest from reference TRBV18 and TRBJ1-5): NAGVMQNPRHLVRRRGQEARLRCSPMKGHSHVYWYRQLPEEGLKFMVYLQKENIIDESGMPKERFSAEFPKEGPSILRIQQVVRGDSAAYFCASSPSGQGSNQPQHFGDGTRLSIL.

In DNA, the CDR3 is TGTGCCTGGAGCGGCCAAGAGGGGGCAAGTGAAAAACTGTTTTTT. It specifies CAWSGQEGASEKLFF. This chain joins TRBV30 and TRBJ1-4; 7 nucleotides line up with TRBD1. With 3 bases clipped from V and 7 bases from J, the junction kept 11 bases outside the gene matches. The CDR3 covers 15 residues. Germline-derived CDR1 and CDR2 are GTSNPN and SVGIG (reference sequence).

The V call is TRBV5-5, the J call TRBJ2-1; a possible D gene is TRBD2 (6 bases). CDR1 and CDR2 (germline): SGHKS, YYEKEE (reference sequence). The CDR3 is 13 residues long. Trimming removed 0 bases at V and 7 bases at J, with 8 bases between. CDR3 nucleotide sequence: TGTGCCAGCAGCTTGGGGCGGGGAAATGAGCAGTTCTTC. Translation: CASSLGRGNEQFF.

The V and J genes are TRBV19 and TRBJ1-4, with TRBD1 identical over 9 bases. Germline lookup yields CDR1 LNHDA and CDR2 SQIVND (reference sequence). This CDR3 region has 15 residues. V was pared by 4 bases and J by 8 bases, with 8 bases of the junction left unmatched. The CDR3 here is CASSKNRGRGEKLFF. CDR3 nucleotides: TGTGCCAGTAGTAAAAACAGGGGGCGAGGAGAAAAACTGTTTTTT.

The V call is TRBV10-3, the J call TRBJ1-1; D call uncertain. The germline V gene has CDR1 ENHRY and CDR2 SYGVKD. There are 13 residues in the CDR3. V shed 4 bases and J shed 0 bases, with 6 bases lying between them. CDR3 DNA: TGTGCCATCAGTGTTAGCTTGAACACTGAAGCTTTCTTT. It yields the protein CAISVSLNTEAFF.

This clone was found once. V and J are TRBV24-1 and TRBJ2-1; 11 positions agree with TRBD1. The junction had 4 bases not matched to a gene; V was cut back by 1 base and J by 6 bases. CDR1 is KGHDR and CDR2 is SFDVKD in the germline V gene. The CDR3 has 16 amino acids. This CDR3 is CATSDLKGQGGNEQFF. CDR3 nucleotide sequence: TGTGCCACCAGTGATTTAAAGGGACAGGGGGGCAATGAGCAGTTCTTC.

This chain links TRBV5-5 with TRBJ1-2; TRBD1 matches at 7 bases. The J segment lost 2 bases and the V segment lost 0 bases, leaving 4 bases of the junction unmatched. Looked up from germline, CDR1 is SGHKS and CDR2 is YYEKEE (reference sequence). CDR3 size: 15 residues. The CDR3 region is CASSLGDRENYGYTF. CDR3 nucleotides: TGTGCCAGCAGCTTGGGTGACAGGGAAAACTATGGCTACACCTTC.

The chain links TRBV7-9 to TRBJ2-2, with 7 bases that match TRBD2. Germline V gene sequence: CDR1 SEHNR, CDR2 FQNEAQ (reference sequence). This CDR3 is 16 amino acids long. With 1 base clipped from V and 2 bases from J, the junction kept 4 bases outside the gene matches. The CDR3 nucleotides are TGTGCCAGCAGCTTAGGTGGGGGACTAAACACCGGGGAGCTGTTTTTT. Amino acids: CASSLGGGLNTGELFF.

The chain carries TRBV5-1 and TRBJ2-2; 8 positions match TRBD1. V trimming: 4 bases; J trimming: 1 base; junction bases outside the gene matches: 6. The CDR3 has 16 amino acids. The germline V gene has CDR1 SGHRS and CDR2 YFSETQ. The DNA for the CDR3 is TGCGCCAGCAGCACCGGACAGGGAGGGAACACCGGGGAGCTGTTTTTT. It yields the protein CASSTGQGGNTGELFF.

The CDR3 DNA follows: TGTGCCAGCAGTCTTACAGGGAAAAACAATGAGCAGTTCTTC. This gives the protein CASSLTGKNNEQFF. This chain links TRBV27 with TRBJ2-1; D might be TRBD1 (6 bases). CDR3 length equals 14 residues. V lost 5 bases and J 5 bases, leaving 13 bases between the germline ends. Germline V gene data show CDR1 as MNHEY and CDR2 as SMNVEV (reference sequence).

The chain couples TRBV13 to TRBJ2-1; 7 bases fit TRBD2. J gave up 6 bases and V 5 bases, and 13 bases lay outside the gene matches. CDR1 and CDR2 from the germline V gene are PRHDT and FYEKMQ (reference sequence). The CDR3 totals 16 residues. The CDR3 nucleotides read TGTGCCAGCAGCCCGATCCGAGGACTAGGGGCCAATGAGCAGTTCTTC. This codes for CASSPIRGLGANEQFF.

The CDR3 loop is CASRQGNLEPQHF. CDR3 nucleotides: TGTGCCAGTAGGCAGGGGAATTTAGAGCCCCAGCATTTT. The V gene is TRBV19, the J gene TRBJ1-5; TRBD1 might be the D (6 bases). CDR3 length equals 13 residues. Germline-derived CDR1 and CDR2 are LNHDA and SQIVND (reference sequence). Trimming shortened V by 6 bases and J by 8 bases, and 14 bases separated the two germline ends.

V and J are TRBV28 and TRBJ1-6; D unresolved. Germline V gene lookup returns CDR1 MDHEN and CDR2 SYDVKM. The CDR3 length is 15 residues. V was shortened by 10 bases and J by 0 bases, with 13 bases between the two germline ends. For the CDR3, the DNA is TGTGCCACTCGCGGCCAGAGCTCCTATAATTCACCCCTCCACTTT. It is translated as CATRGQSSYNSPLHF.

This chain joins TRBV11-3 and TRBJ2-1; 7 nucleotides agree with TRBD2. This CDR3 has 15 residues. CDR1 SGHNT and CDR2 YENEEA come from the germline V gene. The V segment lost 0 bases and the J segment 6 bases; nucleotides outside the gene matches: 5. In nucleotides, the CDR3 is TGTGCCAGCAGCTTAGAGCCCCGCGGGAGCAATGAGCAGTTCTTC. The encoded protein is CASSLEPRGSNEQFF.

This clone was observed a handful of times. J is TRBJ2-1 and V is TRBV6-5, with TRBD2 matching 10 bases. V shed 8 bases, J shed 8 bases, and the junction held 12 bases outside the gene matches. Germline V gene sequence: CDR1 MNHEY, CDR2 SVGAGI. The CDR3 has 15 residues. CDR3 sequence: CASVVAGGTRDEQFF. The CDR3 DNA reads TGTGCCAGCGTCGTAGCGGGGGGAACGAGGGATGAGCAGTTCTTC.

CDR3 loop: CATSTLDYGYTF. In DNA, the CDR3 is TGTGCCACCTCGACCCTCGACTATGGCTACACCTTC. This chain connects TRBV24-1 to TRBJ1-2; no reliable D call. The CDR3 runs 12 residues. V shed 9 bases and J shed 3 bases, with 10 bases lying between them. Germline V gene lookup returns CDR1 KGHDR and CDR2 SFDVKD.